This entry lists 27 T cell receptor beta chains sequenced from one sample in a study of CD8 T cell repertoires and HIV-1 epitope variants. Their cognate antigens are unknown. TCRdb's table, derived via immunoSEQ multiplex PCR, lists solely in-frame clones and lacks some. The top ten clones hold more than 35% of a sample with under 3,000 clones, 67% of them seen once. Sample: cultured CD8+ T cells derived from PBMCs. The source of these receptors is a male donor with HIV.

The chain couples TRBV13 to TRBJ2-5; possible D gene TRBD2, 5 bases. Per the germline V gene, CDR1 is PRHDT and CDR2 is FYEKMQ (reference sequence). The CDR3 is 15 residues long. The V gene lost 2 bases and the J gene lost 5 bases, with 15 bases spanning the gap. This chain's CDR3 is CASSLLDLTSETQYF. CDR3 nucleotide sequence: TGTGCCAGCAGCTTATTGGACTTAACAAGCGAGACCCAGTACTTC.

This chain connects TRBV7-2 to TRBJ2-7; 7 bases fit TRBD1. CDR1 and CDR2 (germline): SGHTA, FQGNSA. This CDR3 has 15 amino acids. Trimming took 5 bases from V and 4 from J; bases not matched to a gene: 11. The CDR3 coding sequence is TGTGCCAGCAGCGAAGAACAGGGGTATGCATACGAGCAGTACTTC. The encoded protein is CASSEEQGYAYEQYF.

This clone was detected a few times. This sequence joins TRBV19 and TRBJ1-5; 9 bases fit TRBD1. This CDR3 contains 16 residues. V shed 8 bases and J 0 bases; nucleotides not matched to a gene: 8. Per germline, CDR1 LNHDA and CDR2 SQIVND (reference sequence). The CDR3 is CASDTGGWSSNQPQHF. In DNA form, the CDR3 reads TGTGCCAGTGATACAGGGGGCTGGTCTAGCAATCAGCCCCAGCATTTT.

The rearrangement joins TRBV5-4 to TRBJ1-1; no clear D gene. Germline values: CDR1 SGHNT, CDR2 YYREEE (reference sequence). The V end was cut by 3 bases, the J end by 0 bases, with 12 bases between. The CDR3 is made up of 15 amino acids. CDR3 sequence: CASSSQVSVNTEAFF. CDR3 in DNA: TGTGCCAGCAGCTCCCAGGTCTCGGTGAACACTGAAGCTTTCTTT.

V usage is TRBV19 and J usage is TRBJ1-2; possible D gene TRBD1, 5 bases. This CDR3 has 19 amino acids. V was trimmed by 8 bases and J by 5 bases, leaving 33 bases between them. Germline lookup yields CDR1 LNHDA and CDR2 SQIVND (reference sequence). The CDR3 nucleotides are TGTGCCAGTCGTCCCCGCGAAATTGACCCCCAGGGCCTTTGGTATGGCTACACCTTC. Translation: CASRPREIDPQGLWYGYTF.

This chain links TRBV7-8 with TRBJ2-5; 8 bases agree with TRBD2. The CDR3 extends over 13 amino acids. The germline CDR1 and CDR2 sequences are SGHVS and FQNEAQ. With V trimmed by 5 bases and J by 5 bases, 4 bases remained unmatched. The CDR3 is CASSPGLAETQYF. The CDR3 bases are TGTGCCAGCAGCCCCGGACTAGCTGAGACCCAGTACTTC.

The rearrangement joins TRBV2 to TRBJ2-3; TRBD1 agrees at 7 bases. With V trimmed by 6 bases and J by 0 bases, 6 bases remained unmatched. Germline V CDR1 and CDR2: SNHLY, FYNNEI. This CDR3 is built from 15 residues. DNA of the CDR3: TGTGCCAGCAGAGGTGGACAGGTTAGCACAGATACGCAGTATTTT. Its protein product is CASRGGQVSTDTQYF.

CDR3 region: CASSLGGFSLMNTEAFF. Written as DNA, the CDR3 is TGTGCCAGCAGCTTGGGCGGATTCTCTTTAATGAACACTGAAGCTTTCTTT. The V gene is TRBV5-6, the J gene TRBJ1-1; D gene uncertain. Germline V gene data show CDR1 as SGHDT and CDR2 as YYEEEE. CDR3 size: 17 residues. V was pared by 0 bases and J by 0 bases, with 15 bases between.

This clone has just a few counts. The CDR3 sequence is CASSLRTGADYEQYF. The DNA for the CDR3 is TGTGCCAGCAGTTTAAGGACAGGGGCGGACTACGAGCAGTACTTC. The chain combines TRBV28 with TRBJ2-7; 9 bases line up with TRBD1. Per the germline V gene, CDR1 is MDHEN and CDR2 is SYDVKM. The CDR3 totals 15 residues. With 2 bases clipped from V and 3 bases from J, the junction kept 5 bases outside the gene matches.

In this sample, this clone turned up a few times. In nucleotides, the CDR3 is TGTGCCAGCAGCGCCGACAGTAACTATGGCTACACCTTC. It codes for CASSADSNYGYTF. The chain uses TRBV9 and TRBJ1-2; maybe TRBD1 (5 bases). The CDR3 is made up of 13 amino acids. The germline V gene encodes CDR1 SGDLS and CDR2 YYNGEE. Trimming shortened V by 3 bases and J by 1 base, and 7 bases separated the two germline ends.

The chain couples TRBV27 to TRBJ2-1; D gene unclear. The CDR3 length is 13 residues. V dropped 3 bases and J dropped 5 bases, with 8 bases sitting between them. Per germline, CDR1 MNHEY and CDR2 SMNVEV (reference sequence). The CDR3 region has the DNA TGTGCCAGCAGTTTGCAGCTCGACAATGAGCAGTTCTTC. This translates into CASSLQLDNEQFF.

This chain uses TRBV7-6 with TRBJ2-1; D is perhaps TRBD1 (7 bases). CDR3 length: 15 amino acids. Looked up from germline, CDR1 is SGHVS and CDR2 is FNYEAQ. Trimming stripped 5 bases from V and 5 bases from J, with 16 bases between. The CDR3 loop reads CASSAGRGDNNEQFF. The CDR3 DNA sequence: TGTGCCAGCAGCGCAGGCAGGGGGGATAACAATGAGCAGTTCTTC.

This rearrangement joins TRBV15 to TRBJ1-2; perhaps TRBD1 as D (6 bases). The CDR3 length is 15 residues. Germline V lookup: CDR1 LNHNV, CDR2 YYDKDF (reference sequence). Deletions cut 0 bases from V and 7 bases from J, with 15 bases between. CDR3 protein: CATSRDQVRGTGYTF. CDR3 bases: TGTGCCACCAGCAGAGATCAAGTCAGGGGAACTGGCTACACCTTC.

V usage is TRBV7-6 and J usage is TRBJ2-1; TRBD2 is a possible D gene (7 bases). Trimming shortened V by 2 bases and J by 0 bases, and 23 bases separated the two germline ends. Per the germline V gene, CDR1 is SGHVS and CDR2 is FNYEAQ. This CDR3 comprises 20 residues. For the CDR3, the DNA is TGTGCCAGCAGCTTAAGTGGGGGCCTAGCGGACCTAAGCTCCTACAATGAGCAGTTCTTC. It yields the protein CASSLSGGLADLSSYNEQFF.

The chain joins TRBV7-8 to TRBJ2-7, with 8 positions matching TRBD2. Germline CDR1 and CDR2: SGHVS and FQNEAQ. V lost 5 bases and J lost 2; bases outside the gene matches: 5. This CDR3 has 14 amino acids. The CDR3 DNA follows: TGTGCCAGCAGCCCCGGGACTAGAGCCTACGAGCAGTACTTC. This gives the protein CASSPGTRAYEQYF.

V is TRBV5-1 and J is TRBJ2-5; D gene ambiguous. The CDR3 runs 16 residues. Trimming cost V 0 bases and J 0 bases, with 12 bases left between them. Germline CDR1 reads SGHRS; CDR2 reads YFSETQ. The CDR3 DNA follows: TGCGCCAGCAGCTTGGGCACATCACCCAACCAAGAGACCCAGTACTTC. Its protein is CASSLGTSPNQETQYF.

V gene TRBV7-9 combines with J gene TRBJ1-2; 8 nucleotides agree with TRBD1. With V trimmed by 1 base and J by 2 bases, 3 bases remained unmatched. The CDR3 has 15 residues. Germline V gives CDR1 SEHNR, CDR2 FQNEAQ (reference sequence). The CDR3 here is CASSLESGGNYGYTF. The CDR3 coding sequence is TGTGCCAGCAGCTTAGAGTCAGGGGGCAACTATGGCTACACCTTC. Complete variable domain (other parts from reference TRBV7-9 and TRBJ1-2): DTGVSQNPRHKITKRGQNVTFRCDPISEHNRLYWYRQTLGQGPEFLTYFQNEAQLEKSRLLSDRFSAERPKGSFSTLEIQRTEQGDSAMYLCASSLESGGNYGYTFGSGTRLTVV.

This rearrangement joins TRBV7-3 to TRBJ2-1; 8 nucleotides line up with TRBD1. This CDR3 has 15 amino acids. Unmatched junction bases numbered 4, after V lost 5 bases and J lost 1 base. Germline loops: CDR1 SGHTA, CDR2 FQGTGA. The CDR3 coding sequence is TGTGCCAGCAGCCCGACAGGGGCGTCCTACAATGAGCAGTTCTTC. Amino acid sequence: CASSPTGASYNEQFF. Using reference TRBV7-3 and TRBJ2-1 for the parts outside the CDR3, the full variable domain is GAGVSQTPSNKVTEKGKYVELRCDPISGHTALYWYRQSLGQGPEFLIYFQGTGAADDSGLPNDRFFAVRPEGSVSTLKIQRTERGDSAVYLCASSPTGASYNEQFFGPGTRLTVL.

This clone was seen only once. The chain combines TRBV27 with TRBJ2-1; D remains unclear. V was cut by 3 bases and J by 9 bases, with 12 bases left in between. The CDR3 runs to 13 residues. CDR1 is MNHEY, CDR2 SMNVEV, per germline (reference sequence). CDR3 in DNA: TGTGCCAGCAGTTTCCTCGTTTTAGGTGAGCAGTTCTTC. Translated, it gives CASSFLVLGEQFF.

The V call is TRBV7-9, the J call TRBJ2-3, with D hard to call. The germline V and J ends were trimmed by 5 bases and 5 bases, with 11 bases remaining between them. CDR3 length: 13 residues. Germline-derived CDR1 and CDR2 are SEHNR and FQNEAQ (reference sequence). DNA of the CDR3: TGTGCCAGCAGCCCCCCCCCAGTAGATACGCAGTATTTT. This sequence encodes CASSPPPVDTQYF.

This clone was observed a few times. As DNA, the CDR3 is TGTGCCAGCAGTGAAACGGGGACAGGGGGCAATCAGCCCCAGCATTTT. Amino acids: CASSETGTGGNQPQHF. The chain links TRBV6-1 to TRBJ1-5; 10 positions agree with TRBD1. Germline CDR1 and CDR2: MNHNS and SASEGT. CDR3 length: 16 amino acids. V was pared by 2 bases and J by 2 bases, with 3 bases of the junction left unmatched.

The chain uses TRBV9 and TRBJ1-3, with D possibly being TRBD1 (6 bases). This CDR3 is built from 16 residues. With 3 bases removed from V and 4 bases from J, the gap between germline ends came to 17 bases. Germline loops: CDR1 SGDLS, CDR2 YYNGEE. CDR3 DNA sequence: TGTGCCAGCAGCGGATTACAGGGTGGCCCGGGAAACACCATATATTTT. Its protein is CASSGLQGGPGNTIYF. The whole variable domain, filled in from reference TRBV9 and TRBJ1-3, reads DSGVTQTPKHLITATGQRVTLRCSPRSGDLSVYWYQQSLDQGLQFLIQYYNGEERAKGNILERFSAQQFPDLHSELNLSSLELGDSALYFCASSGLQGGPGNTIYFGEGSWLTVV.

V and J are TRBV5-4 and TRBJ1-1, with 9 bases lining up with TRBD1. Germline V lookup: CDR1 SGHNT, CDR2 YYREEE (reference sequence). The V segment lost 4 bases and the J segment 7 bases; nucleotides outside the gene matches: 5. The CDR3 is made up of 13 amino acids. The CDR3 protein is CASSPGQGFEAFF. CDR3 coding DNA: TGTGCCAGCAGCCCGGGACAGGGTTTTGAAGCTTTCTTT. Full variable domain (outside the CDR3, taken from reference TRBV5-4 and TRBJ1-1): ETGVTQSPTHLIKTRGQQVTLRCSSQSGHNTVSWYQQALGQGPQFIFQYYREEENGRGNFPPRFSGLQFPNYSSELNVNALELDDSALYLCASSPGQGFEAFFGQGTRLTVV.

The chain is built from TRBV21-1 and TRBJ1-2. TRBV21-1 counts as a pseudogene. This CDR3 has 16 residues. The CDR3 spells CASSKAPGEVPNGYTF. Written as DNA, the CDR3 is TGTGCCAGCAGCAAAGCCCCGGGTGAAGTTCCGAATGGCTACACCTTC.

The gene calls are TRBV4-1 and TRBJ1-2; no firm D call. V was shortened by 4 bases and J by 6 bases, with 18 bases between the two germline ends. This CDR3 contains 15 residues. CDR1 is MGHRA and CDR2 is YSYEKL in the germline V gene. CDR3 coding DNA: TGCGCCAGCAGCCCAGGTATGGCGCGGCTGGATGGCTACACCTTC. Encoded protein: CASSPGMARLDGYTF.

The chain links TRBV4-1 to TRBJ1-3; D is perhaps TRBD1 (5 bases). Trimming stripped 1 base from V and 8 bases from J, with 12 bases between. CDR1 is MGHRA and CDR2 is YSYEKL in the germline V gene. CDR3 size: 14 residues. The CDR3 bases are TGCGCCAGCAGCCAAGGAAGGGGATTTGACACCATATATTTT. This sequence encodes CASSQGRGFDTIYF.

J is TRBJ2-3 and V is TRBV6-5, with 10 bases fitting TRBD1. CDR1 is MNHEY and CDR2 is SVGAGI in the germline V gene. V trimming: 6 bases; J trimming: 0 bases; junction bases outside the gene matches: 3. The CDR3 is 15 amino acids. The CDR3 region has the DNA TGTGCCAGCAGCCCGGGACAGGGGAGCACAGATACGCAGTATTTT. Its protein is CASSPGQGSTDTQYF.